The entry that follows covers one TCR beta chain sequence. Its antigen remains unidentified. No clone much larger than this one lies a single base away; base qualities are absent. Library preparation used the immunoSEQ multiplex PCR assay. As stored in TCRdb, this immuneACCESS dataset retains in-frame rearrangements with V and J assigned. A fraction of the clones does not appear; measured against another copy, unresolved V genes explain less than half of the discrepancy, and the remainder lacks a known reason. The sample data list some 150,000 clones, and around 90% of these were observed just once. The ten largest clones add up to 3.2% of the sample. The data originate from a study of control samples from healthy donors and cancer patients (TCRdb year 2020). As encoded in the germline V gene (reference sequence), CDR1 is SEHNR while CDR2 is FQNEAQ. Trimming removed 4 bases from V and 4 bases from J; the gene matches leave 10 bases unexplained. The CDR3 holds 17 amino acids from the cysteine to the phenylalanine. CDR3 DNA is the only sequence kept; it has 51 bases, read in frame from the first base.

The sequencing sample was made of blood. Recombination connected TRBV7-9 to TRBJ2-1; TRBD2 matches 10 bases in the middle. This clonotype was sampled from a man between 25 and 39 years old in good health. The CDR3 protein: CASSSPAVAGGYNEQFF. The sequenced DNA: TGTGCCAGCAGCTCGCCAGCAGTAGCGGGGGGATACAATGAGCAGTTCTTC. Extended through the reference TRBV7-9 and TRBJ2-1 proteins, this CDR3 yields the full variable domain: DTGVSQNPRHKITKRGQNVTFRCDPISEHNRLYWYRQTLGQGPEFLTYFQNEAQLEKSRLLSDRFSAERPKGSFSTLEIQRTEQGDSAMYLCASSSPAVAGGYNEQFFGPGTRLTVL.